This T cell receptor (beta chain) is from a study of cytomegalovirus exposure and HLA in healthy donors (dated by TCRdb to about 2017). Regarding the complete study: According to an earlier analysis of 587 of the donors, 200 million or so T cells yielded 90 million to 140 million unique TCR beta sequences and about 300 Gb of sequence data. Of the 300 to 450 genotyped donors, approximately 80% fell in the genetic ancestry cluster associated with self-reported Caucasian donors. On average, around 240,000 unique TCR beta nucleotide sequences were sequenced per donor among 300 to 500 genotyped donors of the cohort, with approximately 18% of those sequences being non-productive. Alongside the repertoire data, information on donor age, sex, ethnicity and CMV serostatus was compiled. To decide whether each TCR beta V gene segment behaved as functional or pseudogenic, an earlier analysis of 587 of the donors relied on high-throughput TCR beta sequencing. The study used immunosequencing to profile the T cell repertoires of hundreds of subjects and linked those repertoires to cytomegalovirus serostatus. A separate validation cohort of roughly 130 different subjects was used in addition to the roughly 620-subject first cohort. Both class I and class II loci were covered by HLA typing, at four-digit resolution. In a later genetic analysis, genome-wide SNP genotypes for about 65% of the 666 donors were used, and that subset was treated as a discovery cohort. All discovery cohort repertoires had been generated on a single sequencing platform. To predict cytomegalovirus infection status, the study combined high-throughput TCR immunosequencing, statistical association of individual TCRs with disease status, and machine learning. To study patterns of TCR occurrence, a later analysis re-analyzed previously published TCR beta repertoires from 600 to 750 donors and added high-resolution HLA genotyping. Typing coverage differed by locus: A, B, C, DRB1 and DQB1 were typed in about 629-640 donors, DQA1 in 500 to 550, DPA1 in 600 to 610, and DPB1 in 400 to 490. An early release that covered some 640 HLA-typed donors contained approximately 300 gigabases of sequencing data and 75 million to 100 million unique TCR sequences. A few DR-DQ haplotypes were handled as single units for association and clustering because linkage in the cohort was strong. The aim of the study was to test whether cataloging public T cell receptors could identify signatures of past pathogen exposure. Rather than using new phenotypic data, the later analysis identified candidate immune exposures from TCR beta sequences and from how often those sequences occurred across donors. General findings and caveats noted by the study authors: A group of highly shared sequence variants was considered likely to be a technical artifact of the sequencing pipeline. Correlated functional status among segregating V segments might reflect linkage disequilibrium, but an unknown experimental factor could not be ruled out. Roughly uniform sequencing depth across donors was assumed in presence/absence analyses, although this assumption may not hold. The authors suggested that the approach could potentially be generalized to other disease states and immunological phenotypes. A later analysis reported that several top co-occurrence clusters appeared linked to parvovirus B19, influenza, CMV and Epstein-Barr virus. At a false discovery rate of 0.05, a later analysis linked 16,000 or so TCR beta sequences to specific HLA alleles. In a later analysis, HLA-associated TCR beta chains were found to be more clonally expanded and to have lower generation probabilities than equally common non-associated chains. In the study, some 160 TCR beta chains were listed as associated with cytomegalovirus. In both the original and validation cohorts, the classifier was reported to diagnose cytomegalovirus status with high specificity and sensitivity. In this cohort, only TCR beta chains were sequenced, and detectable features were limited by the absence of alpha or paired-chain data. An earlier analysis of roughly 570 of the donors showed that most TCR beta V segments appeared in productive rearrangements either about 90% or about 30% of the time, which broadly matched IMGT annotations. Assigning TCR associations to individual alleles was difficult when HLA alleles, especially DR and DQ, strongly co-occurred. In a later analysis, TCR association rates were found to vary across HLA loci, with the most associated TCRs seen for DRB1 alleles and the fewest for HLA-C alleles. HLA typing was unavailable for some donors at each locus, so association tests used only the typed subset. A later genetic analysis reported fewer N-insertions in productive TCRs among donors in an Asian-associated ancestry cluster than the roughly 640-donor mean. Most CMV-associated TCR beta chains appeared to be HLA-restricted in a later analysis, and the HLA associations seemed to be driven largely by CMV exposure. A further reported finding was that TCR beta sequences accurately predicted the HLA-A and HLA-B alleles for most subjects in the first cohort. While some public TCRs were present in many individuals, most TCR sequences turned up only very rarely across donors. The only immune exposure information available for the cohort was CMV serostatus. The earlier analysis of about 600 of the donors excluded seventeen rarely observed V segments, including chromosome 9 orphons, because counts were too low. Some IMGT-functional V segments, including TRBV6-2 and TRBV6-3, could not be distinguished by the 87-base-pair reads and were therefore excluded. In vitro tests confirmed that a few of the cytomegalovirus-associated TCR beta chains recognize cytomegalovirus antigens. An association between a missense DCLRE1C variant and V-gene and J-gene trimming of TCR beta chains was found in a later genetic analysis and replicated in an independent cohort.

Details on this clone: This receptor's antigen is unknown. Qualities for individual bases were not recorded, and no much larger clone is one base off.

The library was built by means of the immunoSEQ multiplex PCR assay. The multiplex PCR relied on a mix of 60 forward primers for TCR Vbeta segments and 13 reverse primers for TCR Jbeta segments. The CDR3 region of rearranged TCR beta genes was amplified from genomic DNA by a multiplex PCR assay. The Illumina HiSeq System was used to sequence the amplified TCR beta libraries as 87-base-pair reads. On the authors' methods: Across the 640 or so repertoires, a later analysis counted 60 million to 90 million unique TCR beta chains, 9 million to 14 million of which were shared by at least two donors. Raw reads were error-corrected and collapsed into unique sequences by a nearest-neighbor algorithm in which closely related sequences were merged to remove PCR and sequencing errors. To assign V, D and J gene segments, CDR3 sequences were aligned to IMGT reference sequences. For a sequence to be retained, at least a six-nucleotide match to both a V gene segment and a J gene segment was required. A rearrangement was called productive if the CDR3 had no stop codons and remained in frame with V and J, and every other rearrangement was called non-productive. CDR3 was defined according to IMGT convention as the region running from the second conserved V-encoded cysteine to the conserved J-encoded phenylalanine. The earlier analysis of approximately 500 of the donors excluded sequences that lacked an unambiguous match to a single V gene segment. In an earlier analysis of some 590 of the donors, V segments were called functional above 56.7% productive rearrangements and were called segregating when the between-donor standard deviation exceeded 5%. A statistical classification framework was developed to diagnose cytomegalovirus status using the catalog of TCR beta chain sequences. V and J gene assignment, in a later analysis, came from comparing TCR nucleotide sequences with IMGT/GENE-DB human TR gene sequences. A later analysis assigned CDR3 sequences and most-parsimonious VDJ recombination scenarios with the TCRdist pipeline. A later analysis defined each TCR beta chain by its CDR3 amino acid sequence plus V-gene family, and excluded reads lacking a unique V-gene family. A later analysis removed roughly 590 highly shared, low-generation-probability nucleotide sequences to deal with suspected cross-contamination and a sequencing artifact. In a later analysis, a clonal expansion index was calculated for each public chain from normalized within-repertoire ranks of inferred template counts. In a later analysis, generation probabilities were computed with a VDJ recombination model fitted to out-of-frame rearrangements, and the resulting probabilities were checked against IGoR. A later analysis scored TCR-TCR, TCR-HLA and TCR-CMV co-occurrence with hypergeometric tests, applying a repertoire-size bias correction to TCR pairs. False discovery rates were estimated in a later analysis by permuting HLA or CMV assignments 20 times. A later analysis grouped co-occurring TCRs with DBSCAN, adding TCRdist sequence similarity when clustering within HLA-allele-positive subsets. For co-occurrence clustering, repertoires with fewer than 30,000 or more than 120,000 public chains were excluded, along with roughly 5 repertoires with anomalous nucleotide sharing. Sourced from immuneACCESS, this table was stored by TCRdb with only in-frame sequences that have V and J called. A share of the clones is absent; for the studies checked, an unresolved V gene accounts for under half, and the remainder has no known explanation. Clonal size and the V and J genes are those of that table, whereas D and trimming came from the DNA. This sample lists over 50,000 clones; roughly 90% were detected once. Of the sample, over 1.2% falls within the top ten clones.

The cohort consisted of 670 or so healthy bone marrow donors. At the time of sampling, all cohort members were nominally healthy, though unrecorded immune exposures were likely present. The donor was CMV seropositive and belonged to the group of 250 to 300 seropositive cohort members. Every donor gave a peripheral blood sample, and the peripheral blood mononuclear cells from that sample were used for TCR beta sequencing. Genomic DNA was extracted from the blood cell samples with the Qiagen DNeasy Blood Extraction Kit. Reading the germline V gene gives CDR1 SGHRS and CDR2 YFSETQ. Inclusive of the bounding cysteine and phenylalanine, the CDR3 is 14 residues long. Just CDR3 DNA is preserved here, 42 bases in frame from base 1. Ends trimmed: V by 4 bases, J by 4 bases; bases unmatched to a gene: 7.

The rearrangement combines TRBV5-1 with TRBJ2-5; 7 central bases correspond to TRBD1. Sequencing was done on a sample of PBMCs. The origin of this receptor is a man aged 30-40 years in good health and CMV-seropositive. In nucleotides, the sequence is TGCGCCAGCAGCCTACAGGGGCCGGTAGAGACCCAGTACTTC. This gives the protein CASSLQGPVETQYF.